This TCR beta chain emerged from a study of T cells in tumors after PD-1 blockade. On the study more broadly: A subset received ongoing vismodegib 150 mg daily alongside anti-PD-1 therapy. Blood samples averaged roughly 120,000 templates (range about 22,000-260,000) and 36,536 unique clonotypes. Study conclusions and caveats: Blood contained about 44% of the tumor's TCR clonotypes.

This clone appeared a few times. Its antigen is undetermined. Additional DNA sequences in this sample encode the identical CDR3. Trimming stripped 4 bases from V and 10 bases from J, with 8 bases between. The CDR3 extends over 11 amino acids. Germline V CDR1 and CDR2: ENHRY, SYGVKD. Profiled with immunoSEQ multiplex PCR; TCRdb holds only in-frame clones, not every one. The sample shows tens of thousands of clones, over 75% of them seen only once. The specimen was PBMCs, collected before anti-PD-1 treatment. The V gene is TRBV10-3, the J gene TRBJ2-1, with D perhaps matching TRBD2 (5 bases). This clonotype was sampled from a human donor with basal cell carcinoma. The chain's CDR3 is CAISVGNEQFF. DNA for the CDR3: TGTGCCATCAGTGTCGGGAACGAGCAGTTCTTC.